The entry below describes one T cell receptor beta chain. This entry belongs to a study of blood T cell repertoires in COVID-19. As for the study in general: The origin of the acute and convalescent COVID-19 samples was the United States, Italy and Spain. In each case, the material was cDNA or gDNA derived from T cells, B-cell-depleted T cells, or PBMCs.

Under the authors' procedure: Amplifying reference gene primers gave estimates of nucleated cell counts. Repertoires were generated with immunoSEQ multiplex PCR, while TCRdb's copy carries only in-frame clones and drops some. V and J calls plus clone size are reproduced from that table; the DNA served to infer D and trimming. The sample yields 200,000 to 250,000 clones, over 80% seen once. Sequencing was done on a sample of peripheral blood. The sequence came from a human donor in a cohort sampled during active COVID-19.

The CDR3 sequence is CATRRMVQPQHF. CDR3 DNA sequence: TGTGCCACCAGGAGGATGGTACAGCCCCAGCATTTT. V is TRBV6-5 and J is TRBJ1-5; D call uncertain. CDR1 is MNHEY, CDR2 SVGAGI, per germline. The V end lost 10 bases, the J end lost 7 bases, and 14 bases lay between the germline ends. This CDR3 is built from 12 residues.